The clone carrying this T cell receptor (beta chain) was found a few times. Germline V gives CDR1 SGHKS, CDR2 YYEKEE (reference sequence). The V end was cut by 6 bases, the J end by 6 bases, with 18 bases between. This CDR3 comprises 15 residues. TCRdb reanalysed the 5' RACE reads using MiXCR and keeps one entry per CDR3 protein. The sample has roughly 110,000 distinct CDR3 sequences, 15% to 20% seen once. This entry belongs to a study of T-cell memory formation after mild COVID-19. On the study more broadly: Each donor largely had its own TCR clusters.

The specimen sequenced was PBMCs or a T cell subset sorted from them (not recorded which). The receptor was isolated from an adult woman who had mild COVID-19 (a few samples of this study predate the infection). Cell type and time point are not known. The chain has TRBV5-5 and TRBJ1-4, with D hard to call. CDR3 sequence: CASIPGGRSDEKLFF. CDR3 nucleotides: TGTGCCAGCATCCCTGGTGGGCGCTCGGATGAAAAACTGTTTTTT.